These 5 T cell receptor beta chains share one sample of origin, sequenced in a study of T cell responses to AZD1222 COVID-19 vaccine. Assay used: immunoSEQ multiplex PCR; TCRdb lists only in-frame clones, some missing. This repertoire shows 150,000 to 200,000 clones, roughly 91% found once; its top ten account for roughly 1.9%. This specimen was peripheral blood, taken 28 days after the second AZD1222 dose. All receptors derive from an adult who received the AZD1222 COVID-19 vaccine.

CDR3 sequence reads: CASSLDRTNTEAFF. CDR3 coding DNA: TGTGCCAGTAGTTTGGACAGGACGAACACTGAAGCTTTCTTT. This chain links TRBV19 with TRBJ1-1; 7 bases align to TRBD1. V trimming: 5 bases; J trimming: 1 base; junction bases outside the gene matches: 4. CDR3 length: 14 residues. CDR1 and CDR2 from the germline V gene are LNHDA and SQIVND (reference sequence).

The chain has TRBV5-8 and TRBJ1-5, with D tentatively TRBD1 (5 bases). V was cut by 0 bases and J by 3 bases, with 13 bases left in between. The CDR3 has 16 residues. The V gene's germline CDR1 is SGHTS and CDR2 YDEGEE. The CDR3 sequence: CASSLVRQGPNQPQHF. The CDR3 nucleotides read TGTGCCAGCAGCTTGGTTCGGCAGGGCCCCAATCAGCCCCAGCATTTT.

V and J are TRBV7-9 and TRBJ1-5; 10 nucleotides align to TRBD1. The CDR3 totals 17 residues. V lost 5 bases, J lost 0 bases, and 7 bases stayed unmatched. Germline CDR1 reads SEHNR; CDR2 reads FQNEAQ (reference sequence). Here the CDR3 reads CASSLGTGAYSNQPQHF. CDR3 DNA sequence: TGTGCCAGCAGCCTTGGGACAGGGGCTTATAGCAATCAGCCCCAGCATTTT.

This chain connects TRBV6-5 to TRBJ1-1; D is possibly TRBD1 (5 bases). The germline V and J ends were trimmed by 2 bases and 2 bases, with 15 bases remaining between them. This CDR3 is built from 16 residues. Germline V CDR1 and CDR2: MNHEY, SVGAGI. CDR3 nucleotides: TGTGCCAGCAGTTACAGGGGACCGGGGGGAAACACTGAAGCTTTCTTT. Translating gives CASSYRGPGGNTEAFF.

The V call is TRBV19, the J call TRBJ2-1; 8 nucleotides match TRBD2. Trimming cost V 3 bases and J 3 bases; bases outside gene matches: 4. Germline V gene data show CDR1 as LNHDA and CDR2 as SQIVND (reference sequence). CDR3 length equals 15 residues. The CDR3 here is CASSIQLADYNEQFF. The CDR3 DNA sequence: TGTGCCAGTAGTATTCAACTAGCGGACTACAATGAGCAGTTCTTC.